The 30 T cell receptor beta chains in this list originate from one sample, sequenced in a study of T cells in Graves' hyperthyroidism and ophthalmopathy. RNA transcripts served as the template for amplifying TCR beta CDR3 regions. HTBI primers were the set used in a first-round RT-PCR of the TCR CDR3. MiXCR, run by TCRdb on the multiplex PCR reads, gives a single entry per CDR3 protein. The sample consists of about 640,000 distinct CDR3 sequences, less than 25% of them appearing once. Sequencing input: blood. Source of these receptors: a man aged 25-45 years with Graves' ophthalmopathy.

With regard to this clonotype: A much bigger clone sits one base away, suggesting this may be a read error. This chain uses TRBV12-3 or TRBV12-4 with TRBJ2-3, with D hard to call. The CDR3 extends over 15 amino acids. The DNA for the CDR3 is TGTGCCAACAGTTTCGGTGGAGACCTCACAGATACGCAGTATTTT. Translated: CANSFGGDLTDTQYF.

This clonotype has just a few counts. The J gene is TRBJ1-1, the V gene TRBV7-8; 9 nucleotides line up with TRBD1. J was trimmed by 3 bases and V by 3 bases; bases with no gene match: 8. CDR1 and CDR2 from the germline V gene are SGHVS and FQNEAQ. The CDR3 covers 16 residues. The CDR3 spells CASSLELRDRDTEAFF. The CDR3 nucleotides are TGTGCCAGCAGCTTGGAACTCCGGGACAGGGACACTGAAGCTTTCTTT.

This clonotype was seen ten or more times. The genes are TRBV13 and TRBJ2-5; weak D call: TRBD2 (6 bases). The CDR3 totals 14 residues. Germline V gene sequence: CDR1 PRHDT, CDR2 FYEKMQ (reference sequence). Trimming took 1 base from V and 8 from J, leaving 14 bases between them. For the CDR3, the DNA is TGTGCCAGCAGCTTAGCAGGGAGGCTAGAAACCCAGTACTTC. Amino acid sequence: CASSLAGRLETQYF. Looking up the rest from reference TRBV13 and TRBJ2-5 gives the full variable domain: AAGVIQSPRHLIKEKRETATLKCYPIPRHDTVYWYQQGPGQDPQFLISFYEKMQSDKGSIPDRFSAQQFSDYHSELNMSSLELGDSALYFCASSLAGRLETQYFGPGTRLLVL.

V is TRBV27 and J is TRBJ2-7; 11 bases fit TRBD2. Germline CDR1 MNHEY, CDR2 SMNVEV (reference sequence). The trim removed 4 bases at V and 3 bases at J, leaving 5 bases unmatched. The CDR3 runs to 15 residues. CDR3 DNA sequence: TGTGCCAGCAGTTACTCTAGCGGGAGGTACTACGAGCAGTACTTC. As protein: CASSYSSGRYYEQYF.

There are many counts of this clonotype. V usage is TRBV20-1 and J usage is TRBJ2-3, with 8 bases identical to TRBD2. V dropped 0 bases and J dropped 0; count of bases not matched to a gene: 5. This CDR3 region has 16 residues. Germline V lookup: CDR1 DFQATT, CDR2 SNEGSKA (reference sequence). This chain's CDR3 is CSAREDSGISTDTQYF. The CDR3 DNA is TGCAGTGCTAGAGAAGATAGCGGGATAAGCACAGATACGCAGTATTTT.

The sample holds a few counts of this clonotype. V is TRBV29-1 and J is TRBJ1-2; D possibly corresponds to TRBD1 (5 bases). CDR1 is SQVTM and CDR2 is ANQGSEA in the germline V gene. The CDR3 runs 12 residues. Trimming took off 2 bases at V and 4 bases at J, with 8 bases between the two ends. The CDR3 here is CSVEQGAYGYTF. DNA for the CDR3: TGCAGCGTTGAACAGGGTGCCTATGGCTACACCTTC.

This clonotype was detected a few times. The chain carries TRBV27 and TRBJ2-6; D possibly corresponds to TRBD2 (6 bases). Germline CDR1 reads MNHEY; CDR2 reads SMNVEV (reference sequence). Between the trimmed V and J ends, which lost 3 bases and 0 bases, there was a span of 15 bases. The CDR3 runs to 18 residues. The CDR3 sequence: CASSLLPGLHSGANVLTF. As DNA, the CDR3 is TGTGCCAGCAGTTTGCTACCGGGACTCCACTCTGGGGCCAACGTCCTGACTTTC.

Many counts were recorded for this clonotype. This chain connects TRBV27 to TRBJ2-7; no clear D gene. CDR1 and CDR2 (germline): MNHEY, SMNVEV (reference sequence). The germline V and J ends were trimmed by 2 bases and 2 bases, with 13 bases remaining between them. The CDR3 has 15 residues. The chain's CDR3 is CASSLQGGLAYEQYF. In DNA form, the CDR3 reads TGTGCCAGCAGTTTACAAGGCGGATTAGCCTACGAGCAGTACTTC.

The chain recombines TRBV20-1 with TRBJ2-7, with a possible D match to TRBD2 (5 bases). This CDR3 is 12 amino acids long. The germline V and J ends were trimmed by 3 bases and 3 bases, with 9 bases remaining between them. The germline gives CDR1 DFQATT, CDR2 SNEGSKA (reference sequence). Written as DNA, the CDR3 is TGCAGTGCTAGCGGGGAGTTCTACGAGCAGTACTTC. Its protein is CSASGEFYEQYF.

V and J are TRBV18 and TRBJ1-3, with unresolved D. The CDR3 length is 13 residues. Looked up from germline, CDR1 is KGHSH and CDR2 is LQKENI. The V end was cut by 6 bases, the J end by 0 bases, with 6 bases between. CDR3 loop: CASSEISGNTIYF. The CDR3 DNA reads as TGTGCCAGCTCGGAGATCTCTGGAAACACCATATATTTT.

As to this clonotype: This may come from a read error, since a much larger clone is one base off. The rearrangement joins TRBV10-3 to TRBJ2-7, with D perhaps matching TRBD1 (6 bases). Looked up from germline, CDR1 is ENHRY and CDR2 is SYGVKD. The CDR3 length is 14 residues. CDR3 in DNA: TGTGACACCAAACAAAGGGACACATTCACCGAGCAGTACTTC. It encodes CDTKQRDTFTEQYF.

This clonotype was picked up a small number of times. This CDR3 is CASSSNLAGGYNEQFF. The CDR3 DNA follows: TGCGCCAGCAGCTCGAACCTAGCGGGAGGGTACAATGAGCAGTTCTTC. The rearrangement joins TRBV5-1 to TRBJ2-1, with TRBD2 matching over 12 bases. Germline CDR1 reads SGHRS; CDR2 reads YFSETQ. V dropped 3 bases and J dropped 4; count of bases not matched to a gene: 5. The CDR3 covers 16 residues.

In nucleotides, the CDR3 is TGTGCCAGCAGGCTCTACGCGGGCTACAATGAGCAGTTCTTC. Its protein product is CASRLYAGYNEQFF. The chain is built from TRBV6-1 and TRBJ2-1; D may be TRBD2 (5 bases). The V gene lost 6 bases and the J gene lost 3 bases, with 12 bases spanning the gap. There are 14 residues in the CDR3. Germline V CDR1 and CDR2: MNHNS, SASEGT.

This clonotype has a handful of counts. CDR3 in amino acids: CASSYSRTADGYTF. The DNA of the CDR3 is TGTGCCAGCAGTTACTCTAGGACAGCCGATGGCTACACCTTC. The chain joins TRBV6-6 to TRBJ1-2; D might be TRBD1 (6 bases). V was clipped by 0 bases and J by 6 bases, with 11 bases between them. Germline V CDR1 and CDR2: MNHNY, SVGAGI (reference sequence). This CDR3 is 14 amino acids long.

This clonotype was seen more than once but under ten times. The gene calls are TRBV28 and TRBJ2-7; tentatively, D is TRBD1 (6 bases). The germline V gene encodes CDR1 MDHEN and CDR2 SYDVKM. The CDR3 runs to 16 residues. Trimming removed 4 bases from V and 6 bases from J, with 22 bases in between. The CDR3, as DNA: TGTGCCAGCAGTTCGAGCGCGGCCTCGAGGGGGTTCGAGCAGTACTTC. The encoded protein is CASSSSAASRGFEQYF. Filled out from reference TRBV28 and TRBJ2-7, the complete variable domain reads DVKVTQSSRYLVKRTGEKVFLECVQDMDHENMFWYRQDPGLGLRLIYFSYDVKMKEKGDIPEGYSVSREKKERFSLILESASTNQTSMYLCASSSSAASRGFEQYFGPGTRLTVT.

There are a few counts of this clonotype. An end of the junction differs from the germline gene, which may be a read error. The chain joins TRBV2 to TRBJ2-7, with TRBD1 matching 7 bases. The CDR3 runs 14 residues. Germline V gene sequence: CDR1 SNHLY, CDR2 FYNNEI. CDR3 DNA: TGTGCCGGCAGGGGACAGAGGGCCCCATACGAGCAGTACTTC. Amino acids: CAGRGQRAPYEQYF.

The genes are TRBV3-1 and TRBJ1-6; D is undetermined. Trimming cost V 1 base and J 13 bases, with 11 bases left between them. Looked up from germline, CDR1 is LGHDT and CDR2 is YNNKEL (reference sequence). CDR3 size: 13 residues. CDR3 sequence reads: CASSQGIRSPLHF. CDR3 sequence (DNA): TGTGCCAGCAGCCAAGGAATTCGATCGCCCCTCCACTTT.

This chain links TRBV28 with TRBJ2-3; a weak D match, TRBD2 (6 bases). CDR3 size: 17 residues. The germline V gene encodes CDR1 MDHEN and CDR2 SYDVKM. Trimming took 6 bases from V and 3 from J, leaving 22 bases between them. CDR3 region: CASSIDSGTGGTDTQYF. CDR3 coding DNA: TGTGCCAGCAGCATCGACTCCGGGACTGGGGGGACAGATACGCAGTATTTT.

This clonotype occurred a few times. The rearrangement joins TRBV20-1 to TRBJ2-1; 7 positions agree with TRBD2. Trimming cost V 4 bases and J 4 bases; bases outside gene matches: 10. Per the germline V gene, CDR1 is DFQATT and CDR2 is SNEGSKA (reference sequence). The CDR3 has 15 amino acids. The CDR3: CSAKPGEGRYNEQFF. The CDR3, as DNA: TGCAGTGCTAAGCCCGGGGAGGGTAGATACAATGAGCAGTTCTTC.

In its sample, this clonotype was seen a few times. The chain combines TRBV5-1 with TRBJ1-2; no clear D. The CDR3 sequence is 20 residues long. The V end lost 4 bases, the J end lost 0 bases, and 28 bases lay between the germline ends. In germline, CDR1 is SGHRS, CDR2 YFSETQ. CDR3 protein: CASSAQTNVGSQPANYGYTF. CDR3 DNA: TGCGCCAGCAGCGCCCAAACAAACGTAGGATCCCAACCAGCTAACTATGGCTACACCTTC.

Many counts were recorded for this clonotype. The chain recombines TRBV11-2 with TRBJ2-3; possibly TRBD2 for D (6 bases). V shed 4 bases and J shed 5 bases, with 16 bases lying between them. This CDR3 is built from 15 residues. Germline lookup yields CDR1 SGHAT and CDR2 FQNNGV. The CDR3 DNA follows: TGTGCCAGCAGCTCTCTAGCGTCGCACGGAGATACGCAGTATTTT. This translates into CASSSLASHGDTQYF.

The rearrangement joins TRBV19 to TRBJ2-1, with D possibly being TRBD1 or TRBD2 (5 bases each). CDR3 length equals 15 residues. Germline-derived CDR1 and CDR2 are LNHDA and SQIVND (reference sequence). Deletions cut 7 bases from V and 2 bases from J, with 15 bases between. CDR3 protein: CASTNDLGPYNEQFF. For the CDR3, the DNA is TGTGCCAGTACCAATGACCTGGGACCCTACAATGAGCAGTTCTTC.

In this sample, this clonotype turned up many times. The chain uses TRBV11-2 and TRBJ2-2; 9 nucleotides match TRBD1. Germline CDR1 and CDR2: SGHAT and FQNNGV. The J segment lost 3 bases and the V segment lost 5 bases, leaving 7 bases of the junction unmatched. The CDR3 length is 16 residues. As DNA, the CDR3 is TGTGCCAGCAGCGGACGGACAGGGGACCACACCGGGGAGCTGTTTTTT. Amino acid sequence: CASSGRTGDHTGELFF.

This CDR3 reads CASRRGGSFYEQYF. The CDR3 nucleotides read TGTGCCAGCCGAAGGGGGGGTTCCTTCTACGAGCAGTACTTC. The rearrangement links TRBV28 to TRBJ2-7, with a possible D match to TRBD2 (7 bases). The germline CDR1 and CDR2 sequences are MDHEN and SYDVKM. V lost 8 bases, J lost 3 bases, and 17 bases lay in between. The CDR3 runs to 14 residues. Together with reference TRBV28 and TRBJ2-7, the CDR3 gives the full variable domain: DVKVTQSSRYLVKRTGEKVFLECVQDMDHENMFWYRQDPGLGLRLIYFSYDVKMKEKGDIPEGYSVSREKKERFSLILESASTNQTSMYLCASRRGGSFYEQYFGPGTRLTVT.

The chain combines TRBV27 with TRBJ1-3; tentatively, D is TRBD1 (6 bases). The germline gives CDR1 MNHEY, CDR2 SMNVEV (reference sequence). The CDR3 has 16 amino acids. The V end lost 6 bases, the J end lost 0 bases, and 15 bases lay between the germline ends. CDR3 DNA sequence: TGTGCCAGCAGGCGAGGGGGGGATAGCTCTGGAAACACCATATATTTT. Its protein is CASRRGGDSSGNTIYF.

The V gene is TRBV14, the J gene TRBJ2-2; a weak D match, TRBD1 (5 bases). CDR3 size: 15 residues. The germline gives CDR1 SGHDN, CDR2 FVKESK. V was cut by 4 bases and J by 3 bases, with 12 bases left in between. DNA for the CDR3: TGTGCCAGCAGCCGAACAGGACAAGACACCGGGGAGCTGTTTTTT. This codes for CASSRTGQDTGELFF. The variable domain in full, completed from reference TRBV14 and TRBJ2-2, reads EAGVTQFPSHSVIEKGQTVTLRCDPISGHDNLYWYRRVMGKEIKFLLHFVKESKQDESGMPNNRFLAERTGGTYSTLKVQPAELEDSGVYFCASSRTGQDTGELFFGEGSRLTVL.

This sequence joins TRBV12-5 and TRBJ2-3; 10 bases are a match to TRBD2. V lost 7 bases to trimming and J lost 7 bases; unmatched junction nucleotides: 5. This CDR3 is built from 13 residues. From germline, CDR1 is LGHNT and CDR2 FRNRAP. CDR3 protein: CASALAGAHTQYF. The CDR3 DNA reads TGTGCTAGTGCCCTAGCGGGGGCCCATACGCAGTATTTT.

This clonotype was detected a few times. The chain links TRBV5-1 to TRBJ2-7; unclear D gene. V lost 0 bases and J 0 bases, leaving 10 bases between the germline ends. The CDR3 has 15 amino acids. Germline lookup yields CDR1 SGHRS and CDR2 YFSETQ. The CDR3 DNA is TGCGCCAGCAGCTTGGACTTGCGTAGCTCCTACGAGCAGTACTTC. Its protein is CASSLDLRSSYEQYF.

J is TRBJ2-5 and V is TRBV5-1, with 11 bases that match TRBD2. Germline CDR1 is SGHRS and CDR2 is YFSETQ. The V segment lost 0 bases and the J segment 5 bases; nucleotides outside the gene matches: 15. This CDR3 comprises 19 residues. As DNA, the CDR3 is TGCGCCAGCAGCTTGGGCGGCCTAGCGGGAGGAAAGGGCTATGAGACCCAGTACTTC. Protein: CASSLGGLAGGKGYETQYF.

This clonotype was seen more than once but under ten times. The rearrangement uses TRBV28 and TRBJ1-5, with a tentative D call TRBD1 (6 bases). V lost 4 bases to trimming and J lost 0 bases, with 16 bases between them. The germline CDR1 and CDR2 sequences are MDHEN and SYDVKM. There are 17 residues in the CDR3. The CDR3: CASSSGAGVRSNQPQHF. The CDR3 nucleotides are TGTGCCAGCAGTTCGGGGGCAGGGGTTCGTAGCAATCAGCCCCAGCATTTT. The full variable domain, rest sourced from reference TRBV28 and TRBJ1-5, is DVKVTQSSRYLVKRTGEKVFLECVQDMDHENMFWYRQDPGLGLRLIYFSYDVKMKEKGDIPEGYSVSREKKERFSLILESASTNQTSMYLCASSSGAGVRSNQPQHFGDGTRLSIL.